The clone carrying this TCR beta chain has just a few counts. In the original processing: Reference gene primer amplification gave nucleated cell count estimates. Generated by immunoSEQ multiplex PCR, the TCRdb table keeps only in-frame clones and is missing some. That table is the source of V, J and clone size, and D and trimming were worked out from the DNA. The sample includes roughly 110,000 clones, about 89% of them seen just once. This sample was included in a study of blood T cell repertoires in COVID-19. Study context: Samples of COVID-19 (acute and convalescent) were obtained from the United States, Italy and Spain. T cells, B-cell-depleted T cells, or PBMCs provided the cDNA or gDNA that served as material.

CDR1 LGHDT and CDR2 YNNKEL come from the germline V gene (reference sequence). This CDR3 is 16 amino acids long. With 2 bases removed from V and 4 bases from J, the gap between germline ends came to 16 bases. The chain employs TRBV3-1 (or the pseudogene TRBV3-2) and TRBJ2-3; D not resolved. The sequenced sample consisted of peripheral blood. The receptor was isolated from a woman aged 30 to 39 with acute or convalescent COVID-19. For the CDR3, the DNA is TGTGCCAGCAGCCAATGGTCCCCACAGCACCCAGATACGCAGTATTTT. It yields the protein CASSQWSPQHPDTQYF.